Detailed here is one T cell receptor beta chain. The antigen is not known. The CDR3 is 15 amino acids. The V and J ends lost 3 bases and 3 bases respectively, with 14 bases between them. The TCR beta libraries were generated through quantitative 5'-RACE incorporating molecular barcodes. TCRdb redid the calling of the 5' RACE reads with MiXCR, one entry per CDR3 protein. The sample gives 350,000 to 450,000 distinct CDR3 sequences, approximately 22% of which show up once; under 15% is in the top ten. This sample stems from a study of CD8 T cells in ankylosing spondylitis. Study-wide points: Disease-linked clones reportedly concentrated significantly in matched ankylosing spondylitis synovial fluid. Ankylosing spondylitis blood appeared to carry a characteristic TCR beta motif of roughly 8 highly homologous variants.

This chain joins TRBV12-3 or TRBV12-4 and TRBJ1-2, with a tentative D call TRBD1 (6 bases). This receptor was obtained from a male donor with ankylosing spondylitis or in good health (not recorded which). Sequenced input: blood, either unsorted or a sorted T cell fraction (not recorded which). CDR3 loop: CASSLGGAPDYGYTF. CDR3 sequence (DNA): TGTGCCAGCAGTTTGGGGGGGGCGCCGGACTATGGCTACACCTTC.